Sequencing of this T cell receptor beta chain was carried out in a study of cytomegalovirus exposure and HLA in healthy donors. Study background: Out of 398 genotyped donors, about 80% belonged to the Caucasian-associated ancestry cluster. Whole-study findings and limits: Accurate prediction of most subjects' HLA-A and HLA-B alleles from TCR beta sequences was reported. The investigators catalogued 150 or so TCR beta chains as cytomegalovirus-associated.

This clone was observed a few times. Its antigen is still unknown. The PCR was carried out with 60 Vbeta primers and 13 Jbeta primers. Here immunoSEQ multiplex PCR was the method, and the copy in TCRdb shows in-frame clones only, minus some. The sample has about 85,000 clones, about 66% seen once. The clonotype comes from a man aged 25 to 45 in good health and CMV-seronegative. The sample taken for sequencing was PBMCs.

The CDR3 DNA reads TGTGCCAGCAGCTTAGAACGAGGGGGGGTGGAGCGGGAGGACACAGATACGCAGTATTTT. Translating it yields CASSLERGGVEREDTDTQYF. The rearrangement uses TRBV7-8 and TRBJ2-3, with 9 bases fitting TRBD2. The CDR3 spans 20 residues. V shed 1 base and J 2 bases; nucleotides not matched to a gene: 16. The germline V gene has CDR1 SGHVS and CDR2 FQNEAQ. Combining the CDR3 with reference TRBV7-8 and TRBJ2-3 gives the whole variable domain GAGVSQSPRYKVAKRGQDVALRCDPISGHVSLFWYQQALGQGPEFLTYFQNEAQLDKSGLPSDRFFAERPEGSVSTLKIQRTQQEDSAVYLCASSLERGGVEREDTDTQYFGPGTRLTVL.